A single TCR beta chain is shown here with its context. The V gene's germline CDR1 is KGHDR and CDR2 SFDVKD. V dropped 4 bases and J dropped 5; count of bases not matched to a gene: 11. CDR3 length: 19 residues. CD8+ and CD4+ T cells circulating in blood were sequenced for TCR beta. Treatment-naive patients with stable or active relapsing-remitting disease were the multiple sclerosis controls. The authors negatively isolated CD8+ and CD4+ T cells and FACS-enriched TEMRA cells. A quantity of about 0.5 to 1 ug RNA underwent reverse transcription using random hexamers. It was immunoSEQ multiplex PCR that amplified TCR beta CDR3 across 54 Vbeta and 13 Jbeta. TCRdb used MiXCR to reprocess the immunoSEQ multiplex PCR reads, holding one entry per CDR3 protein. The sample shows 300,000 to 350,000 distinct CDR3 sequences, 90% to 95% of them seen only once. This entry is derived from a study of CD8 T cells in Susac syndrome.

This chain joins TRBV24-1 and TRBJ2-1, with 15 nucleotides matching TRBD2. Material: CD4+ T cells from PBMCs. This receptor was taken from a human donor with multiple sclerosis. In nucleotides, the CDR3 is TGTGCCACCAGTGACTCGGGACTAGCGGGAGGAACTCGAGACAATGAGCAGTTCTTC. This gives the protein CATSDSGLAGGTRDNEQFF.